This TCR beta chain was recovered during a study of blood T cell repertoires in COVID-19. The overall study: T cells, B-cell-depleted T cells, or PBMCs supplied cDNA or gDNA.

V was clipped by 9 bases and J by 0 bases, with 15 bases between them. Per the germline V gene, CDR1 is ENHRY and CDR2 is SYGVKD. The CDR3 is made up of 14 amino acids. Original analysis: For nucleated cells, counts were estimated from reference gene primer amplification. The repertoire was sequenced with immunoSEQ multiplex PCR; TCRdb's copy has only in-frame clones and lacks some. The V and J calls and clone size are taken from that table; D and trimming were inferred from the DNA. The sample contains about 170,000 clones, 84% of which appear only once. The sample taken for sequencing was peripheral blood. This TCR came from a woman aged 80 or older with COVID-19, enrolled during active disease. The chain has TRBV10-3 and TRBJ2-7, with D possibly matching TRBD1 (7 bases). CDR3 protein: CAISRGADSYEQYF. CDR3 sequence (DNA): TGTGCCATTAGCAGGGGGGCTGACTCCTACGAGCAGTACTTC.